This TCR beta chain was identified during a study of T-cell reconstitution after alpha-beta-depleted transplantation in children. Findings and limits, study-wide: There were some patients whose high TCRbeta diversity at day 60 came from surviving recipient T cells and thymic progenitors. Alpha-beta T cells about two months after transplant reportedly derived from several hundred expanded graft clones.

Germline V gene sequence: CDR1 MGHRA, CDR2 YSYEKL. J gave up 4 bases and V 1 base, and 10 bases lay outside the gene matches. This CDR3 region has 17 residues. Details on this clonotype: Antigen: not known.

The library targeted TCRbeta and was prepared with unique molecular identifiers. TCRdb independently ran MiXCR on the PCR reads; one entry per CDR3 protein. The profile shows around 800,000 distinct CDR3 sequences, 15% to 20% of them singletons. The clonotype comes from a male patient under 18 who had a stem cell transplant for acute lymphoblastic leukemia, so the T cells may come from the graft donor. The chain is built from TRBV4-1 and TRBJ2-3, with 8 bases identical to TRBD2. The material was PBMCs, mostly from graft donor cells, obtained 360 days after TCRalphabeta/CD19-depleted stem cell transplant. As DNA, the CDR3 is TGCGCCAGCAGCCAAGGTTTTCGCGGGACTAGTCCAGATACGCAGTATTTT. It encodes CASSQGFRGTSPDTQYF.